This T cell receptor (beta chain) was sequenced for a study of T cell repertoires in cytomegalovirus infection (dated by TCRdb to the late 2010s). Study-level background: Recently identified HLA-C-restricted CMV epitopes, whose presentation resists viral immunomodulation, were targeted by peptide stimulations together with well-studied HLA-B-restricted epitopes. The HLA type of each donor mattered for the analysis, because public TCR beta signatures pointed to carriage of CMV infection along with the matching HLA type. Broader findings and caveats from the paper: In both this cohort and an independent roughly 350-donor cohort, the cumulative frequency of public TCR beta family members distinguished carriers of CMV infection plus the relevant HLA type. The ex vivo response was dominated by HLA-C-restricted CMV-specific TCR beta clonotypes, which also provided the single most frequent clonotype in two of eight donors.

Taken with the paper, the label for treatment or condition translates to: in vitro stimulation with specific CMV peptide epitopes to enrich CMV-specific T cells. V is reduced by 0 bases and J by 7 bases, leaving a spacing of 10 bases between them. The CDR3 contains 14 residues, cysteine and phenylalanine counted. CDR3 DNA only is kept here, 42 bases in frame from base 1. Taken from the germline V gene, the CDR1 and CDR2 loops are SGHVS and FNYEAQ. Sequencing was performed on an Illumina HiSeq 1500. TCRdb itself trimmed the public reads at Q25 with fastp, ran MiXCR and retained productive beta chains. Here each entry gathers all rows of one CDR3 protein and keeps the most common genes and DNA. The table for this sample lists roughly 800,000 distinct CDR3 sequences; under 35% of them were counted only once. The ten top clones hold around 12% of the sample. Note on this clonotype: This receptor's antigen is unknown. No much larger clonotype is one base removed from it; base qualities were not supplied.

The clonotype comes from a human donor in good health (CMV status not recorded). Some clones in this sample may be carry-over from other donors' samples. Rearrangement joined TRBV7-6 to TRBJ1-5, with a weak D call of TRBD1 (5 bases match). The sample in question was cultured CD8+ T cells from PBMCs, obtained from culture after CMV antigen stimulation. In nucleotide form, the sequence is TGTGCCAGCAGCTTAGCGATTGGGGCGCAGCCCCAGCATTTT. Its protein is CASSLAIGAQPQHF.